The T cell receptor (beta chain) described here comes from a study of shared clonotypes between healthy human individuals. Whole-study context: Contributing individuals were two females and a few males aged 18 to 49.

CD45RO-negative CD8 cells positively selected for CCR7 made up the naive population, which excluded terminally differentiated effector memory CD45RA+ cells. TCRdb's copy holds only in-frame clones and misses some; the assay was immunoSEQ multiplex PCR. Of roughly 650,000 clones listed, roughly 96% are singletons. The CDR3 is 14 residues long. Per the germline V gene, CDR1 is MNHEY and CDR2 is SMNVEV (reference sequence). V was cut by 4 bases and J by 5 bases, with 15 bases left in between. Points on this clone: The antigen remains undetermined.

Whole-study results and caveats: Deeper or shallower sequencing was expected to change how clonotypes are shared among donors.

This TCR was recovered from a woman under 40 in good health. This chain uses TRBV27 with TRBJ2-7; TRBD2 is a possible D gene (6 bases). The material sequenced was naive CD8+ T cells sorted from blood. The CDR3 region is CASSWNSGVHEQYF. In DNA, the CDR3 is TGTGCCAGCAGTTGGAATTCGGGAGTCCACGAGCAGTACTTC.